This T cell receptor beta chain was documented in a study of T cells in Graves' hyperthyroidism and ophthalmopathy. RNA transcripts yielded amplified TCR beta CDR3 regions. A set of HTBI primers served as the primers for a first-round RT-PCR of the TCR CDR3. A single record per CDR3 protein comes from TCRdb applying MiXCR to the multiplex PCR reads. The repertoire includes about 350,000 distinct CDR3 sequences, 11% to 15% of them detected once, and 20% to 25% sits in the top ten. Germline loops: CDR1 KGHSH, CDR2 LQKENI. CDR3 length: 15 residues. Trimming took 3 bases from V and 10 from J; bases not matched to a gene: 13. This clonotype was found once.

The source material was blood. The chain recombines TRBV18 with TRBJ1-1; 8 bases are a match to TRBD1. This receptor was obtained from a woman aged 25 to 45 with Graves' hyperthyroidism. The CDR3 sequence: CASSPAGTGTSGAFF. The CDR3 DNA sequence: TGTGCCAGCTCACCGGCCGGGACAGGAACCTCCGGAGCTTTCTTT.